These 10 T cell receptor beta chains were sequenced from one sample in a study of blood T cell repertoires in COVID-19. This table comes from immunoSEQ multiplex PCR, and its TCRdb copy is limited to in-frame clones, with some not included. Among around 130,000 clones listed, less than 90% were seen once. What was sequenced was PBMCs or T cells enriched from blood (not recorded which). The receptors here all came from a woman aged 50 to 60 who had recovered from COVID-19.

Written as DNA, the CDR3 is TGTGCCTGCAATGGGGGGGTGTCTAGTAGCGATGAGCAGTTCTTC. This encodes CACNGGVSSSDEQFF. The chain has TRBV2 and TRBJ2-1; TRBD2 agrees at 7 bases. Germline V gene data show CDR1 as SNHLY and CDR2 as FYNNEI. The V gene end was trimmed by 11 bases and the J gene end by 8 bases; junction bases not matched to a gene: 18. The CDR3 sequence is 15 residues long.

DNA of the CDR3: TGTGCCATCAGTGAGGGACAGGATGGCTACACCTTC. It is translated as CAISEGQDGYTF. This chain joins TRBV10-3 and TRBJ1-2, with 7 bases that match TRBD1. CDR3 length: 12 residues. With V trimmed by 2 bases and J by 6 bases, 0 bases remained unmatched. Looked up from germline, CDR1 is ENHRY and CDR2 is SYGVKD.

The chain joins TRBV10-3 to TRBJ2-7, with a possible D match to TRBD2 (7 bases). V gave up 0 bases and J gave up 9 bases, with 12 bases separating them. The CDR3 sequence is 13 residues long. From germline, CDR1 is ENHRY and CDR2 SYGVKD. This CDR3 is CAISESRGAGQYF. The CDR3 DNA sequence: TGTGCCATCAGTGAGTCCCGGGGGGCAGGGCAGTACTTC.

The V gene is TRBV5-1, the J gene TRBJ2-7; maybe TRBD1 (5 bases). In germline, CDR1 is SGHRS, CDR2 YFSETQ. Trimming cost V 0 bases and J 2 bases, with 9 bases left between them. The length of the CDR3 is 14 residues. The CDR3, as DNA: TGCGCCAGCAGCTTGGATCAGGGTCCCTACGAGCAGTACTTC. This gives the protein CASSLDQGPYEQYF.

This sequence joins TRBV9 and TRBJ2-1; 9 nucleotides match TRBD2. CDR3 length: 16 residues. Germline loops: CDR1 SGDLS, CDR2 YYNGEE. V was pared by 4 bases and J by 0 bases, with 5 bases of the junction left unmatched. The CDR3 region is CASSPIAGASYNEQFF. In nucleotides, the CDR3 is TGTGCCAGCAGCCCTATAGCGGGGGCCTCCTACAATGAGCAGTTCTTC.

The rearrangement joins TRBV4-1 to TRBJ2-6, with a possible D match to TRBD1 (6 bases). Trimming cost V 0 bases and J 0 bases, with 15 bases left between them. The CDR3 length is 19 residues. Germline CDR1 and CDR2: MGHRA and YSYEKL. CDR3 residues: CASSQEPTGLNSGANVLTF. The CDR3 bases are TGCGCCAGCAGCCAAGAACCGACAGGCCTTAACTCTGGGGCCAACGTCCTGACTTTC.

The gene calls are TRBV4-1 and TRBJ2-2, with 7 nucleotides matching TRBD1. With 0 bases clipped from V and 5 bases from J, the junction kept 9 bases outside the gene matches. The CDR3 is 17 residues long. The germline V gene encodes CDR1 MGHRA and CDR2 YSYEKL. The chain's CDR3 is CASSQDLAGGGTGELFF. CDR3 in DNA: TGCGCCAGCAGCCAAGATCTGGCAGGGGGTGGGACCGGGGAGCTGTTTTTT.

The CDR3 DNA sequence: TGCGCCAGCAGCCAAGGCGTCCGGCGGGGGGGCCGGGAGACCCAGTACTTC. As protein: CASSQGVRRGGRETQYF. This chain uses TRBV4-3 with TRBJ2-5; 9 nucleotides match TRBD2. This CDR3 is built from 17 residues. V was clipped by 1 base and J by 5 bases; unmatched bases: 11. Germline CDR1 reads LGHNA; CDR2 reads YSLEER.

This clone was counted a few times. Here the CDR3 DNA reads TGCGCCAGCAGTGGGACAGGGGCCACCGGGGAGCTGTTTTTT. Residues: CASSGTGATGELFF. The V gene is TRBV10-1, the J gene TRBJ2-2, with 9 nucleotides matching TRBD1. The V gene's germline CDR1 is WNHNN and CDR2 SYGVQD (reference sequence). The CDR3 is 14 residues long. The junction had 1 base not matched to a gene; V was cut back by 4 bases and J by 4 bases.

DNA of the CDR3: TGTGCCAGCAGCTTAAATATTAATTCACCCCTCCACTTT. Its translation is CASSLNINSPLHF. The V gene is TRBV7-9, the J gene TRBJ1-6; D not certain. V dropped 2 bases and J dropped 6 bases, with 5 bases sitting between them. Per the germline V gene, CDR1 is SEHNR and CDR2 is FQNEAQ (reference sequence). CDR3 size: 13 residues.